Given below is one TCR beta chain in context. It lacks a known antigen. No quality values exist for individual bases; no much larger clone is one base distant. These data are taken from a study of blood T cells in healthy people across ages (dated by TCRdb to the mid-2010s). Broadly, across the study: In model experiments, template switching captured about one uniquely barcoded TCR beta cDNA molecule for every two T cells. Age-related changes in TCR beta repertoire diversity were measured in the study by deep sequencing normalized with unique cDNA molecular identifiers. The donors were divided into four age groups: young (average around 16 years), middle-aged (about 40), aged (about 60) and long-lived (about 84). Using the same blood draw, the study looked at two additional independent replicas of 1 million unique cDNA reads for two donors, one aged 18 to 29 and the other aged 80 or older. What the study reported, not specific to this receptor: Because donor CMV infection status was unknown, age-related changes in expanded clonotypes were potentially confounded. Observed TCR beta diversity per million T cells fell roughly linearly with age, and a significant reduction was already apparent by age roughly 40. Compared with the aged group, the long-lived group had more naive CD4+ T cells, fewer expanded clones and increased TCR diversity, a pattern suggesting age selection. Estimates of total diversity from one million sequenced T cells were regarded as lower bounds and underestimates. Observed TCR beta diversity correlated strongly with the percentage of naive T cells measured by flow cytometry. Conclusive comparison of naive and antigen-experienced compartments was prevented by the profiling of bulk unsorted PBMCs.

Preparation of the library involved 5' RACE. Sequencing instrument: Illumina HiSeq 2500. The second PCR ran for roughly 6 to 11 cycles and used a J-beta primer mix along with a sample-barcoded 5' primer. Each TCR beta cDNA molecule received a unique molecular identifier from a template-switch 5' adaptor carrying 12 random nucleotides. At least 2.5 million CDR3-containing paired-end reads were obtained from each sample. First-strand cDNA synthesis was performed from all RNA using the Mint cDNA synthesis kit, with priming by a TRBC-specific oligonucleotide. Following uracil-DNA glycosylase treatment, a first 18-cycle PCR with universal primers M1SS and BC2_uni_R was performed on all cDNA. Per the source publication's procedure: For normalization, 1 million high-quality reads, each with a distinct molecular identifier, were randomly selected from each sample. Instead of being binned into consensus sequences, reads with shared molecular identifiers were discarded. MiTCR, run with a Q25 quality threshold and the strictest error-elimination algorithm, handled CDR3 identification, clonotype clustering and error correction. A nonparametric unseen species model with Euler transformation was used to estimate lower-bound total TCR beta diversity. The public reads were reanalyzed by TCRdb: fastp trimming at Q25, MiXCR alignment, in-frame beta chains only. Rows are combined by CDR3 protein, so each entry shows the most common genes and DNA. The V and J calls follow TCRdb's processing rather than the paper's. The sample data list 800,000 or so distinct CDR3 sequences, and roughly 25% of these were observed just once. The biggest ten clones account for approximately 4% of the sample.

The CDR3 goes from the cysteine to the phenylalanine over 16 residues. Only the CDR3 region is kept as DNA, spanning 48 bases read in frame from base 1. The germline V gene (reference sequence) provides CDR1 DFQATT and CDR2 SNEGSKA. From V the trimming removes 6 bases and from J it removes 4 bases, while the gene matches leave 9 bases of the junction unaccounted for. The roughly 39 donors, aged 6 to 90 years, were systemically healthy Caucasian individuals from Russia. Each donor gave ten milliliters of peripheral blood, drawn into EDTA-treated Vacutainer tubes. Ficoll-Paque density-gradient centrifugation was used to isolate PBMCs, with at least 7 million obtained per sample. Trizol reagent was used to extract total RNA from PBMCs, with at least 5 micrograms per sample. Naive CD45RAhigh/CD27high T cell percentages were measured by flow cytometry on a PBMC aliquot from every donor. A further study also used this sample, focusing on T cells of mothers and their children. That second publication adds: Donors were nine systemically healthy Caucasian individuals: three mothers and their six children. cDNA synthesis consumed the entire amount of extracted RNA, loaded at approximately 1.5 ug RNA in each 15 ul reaction. Sample barcodes and 2-4 random nucleotides were added via the M1S primer in the second PCR. Over 8.5 million TCR beta CDR3 reads came from each mother, compared with approximately 2.8 million reads from each child. TCR recombination output is similarly shaped by thymic selection in related and unrelated pairs, with a minor effect exerted by inherited differences. Related mother-child pairs always showed normalized repertoire overlap that was slightly higher than in unrelated mother-child pairs, though the difference was never significant. With a sensitivity of approximately 100 clones per million clonotypes, no persistent microchimeric T cell clones were detected. In the study, deep NGS was used to compare the TCR beta repertoires of mothers and children, and features distinguishing related mother-child pairs from unrelated individuals were sought. The mean age was 40 +/- 4 years for the mothers and about 12 +/- 4 years for the children. After adapter ligation with NEBNext reagents, the libraries were sequenced on Illumina HiSeq 2000 with 100+100 nt paired-end reads. To avoid cross-contamination, the mother libraries and the child libraries were prepared a month apart and sequenced in separate runs. Between about 500,000 and 2,100,000 distinct TCR beta clonotypes were identified per donor. Naive TCR beta clonotypes were estimated from low-frequency clonotypes matched to each donor's FACS-determined naive share, without sorting.

Recombination connected TRBV20-1 to TRBJ2-5; 15 central bases correspond to TRBD2. The sequence derives from a boy between 10 and 17 years old in good health. The sample taken for sequencing was blood. At the DNA level, the sequence is TGCAGTGCCGGGACTAGCGGGAGGATCGGGGGAGAGACCCAGTACTTC. It codes for CSAGTSGRIGGETQYF.